Many counts were recorded for the clone carrying this T cell receptor (beta chain). The target antigen is unknown. V was shortened by 5 bases and J by 1 base, with 16 bases between the two germline ends. The CDR3 is 16 amino acids. Germline V lookup: CDR1 SGHVS, CDR2 FNYEAQ. Each TCR transcript was tagged with a 10-nucleotide random UMI during 5'RACE. TCRdb redid the calling of the 5' RACE reads with MiXCR, one entry per CDR3 protein. The data contain roughly 52,000 distinct CDR3 sequences, more than 5% of them singletons. The data originate from a study of neurological immune-mediated disorders. Whole-study findings and limits: Multiple sclerosis was found to have the least TCR clonal expansion, below healthy controls, and HTLV-1-associated myelopathy the most.

This chain uses TRBV7-6 with TRBJ2-3; D tentatively fits TRBD1 or TRBD2 (6 bases each). Specimen: CD4+ T cells from blood. The receptor was derived from a woman younger than 35 with multiple sclerosis. The CDR3 is CASSPLGGGGTDTQYF. In DNA form, the CDR3 reads TGTGCCAGCAGCCCGCTCGGGGGCGGGGGCACAGATACGCAGTATTTT. Full variable domain (outside the CDR3, taken from reference TRBV7-6 and TRBJ2-3): GAGVSQSPRYKVTKRGQDVALRCDPISGHVSLYWYRQALGQGPEFLTYFNYEAQQDKSGLPNDRFSAERPEGSISTLTIQRTEQRDSAMYRCASSPLGGGGTDTQYFGPGTRLTVL.